This TCR beta chain was sequenced in a study of post-analysis software for immune sequencing data. Unique molecular identifiers were carried by the TCR beta cDNA libraries. TCRdb redid the calling of the PCR reads with MiXCR, one entry per CDR3 protein. The sample consists of about half a million distinct CDR3 sequences, less than 40% of them appearing once. On this clonotype: The antigen remains unidentified.

Study observations and caveats: The study found TRBV5-6, TRBV5-1 and TRBV20-1 among five TRBV segments more frequent in patients than controls.

CDR1 and CDR2 (germline): DFQATT, SNEGSKA (reference sequence). This CDR3 is 17 amino acids long. J was trimmed by 2 bases and V by 0 bases; bases with no gene match: 10. The TCR sequence derives from a girl between 2 and 17 years old with multiple sclerosis. J is TRBJ2-1 and V is TRBV20-1; 7 nucleotides agree with TRBD1. The sample was blood. The CDR3 spells CSARDTFGTVAYNEQFF. In DNA form, the CDR3 reads TGCAGTGCTAGAGATACATTCGGGACAGTGGCCTACAATGAGCAGTTCTTC.